These 3 T cell receptor beta chains were sequenced from one sample in a study of lymphopenia after photon versus proton radiotherapy. Sequencing was performed with immunoSEQ multiplex PCR; in TCRdb, only in-frame clones are kept and a portion is missing. The sample yields 25,000 to 30,000 clones, less than 90% seen once. This material consisted of peripheral blood, taken from a patient treated with photon-based radiotherapy. The receptors here all came from a woman between 45 and 65 years old with pancreatic cancer.

This clone was seen a few times. This chain joins TRBV4-2 and TRBJ2-7; TRBD2 aligns across 11 bases. Trimming took 1 base from V and 3 from J; bases not matched to a gene: 11. Germline loops: CDR1 LGHNA, CDR2 YNFKEQ. The CDR3 contains 18 residues. The CDR3 DNA sequence: TGTGCCAGCAGCCAAGTCGCAACCCCGACTAGCGGGATCTACGAGCAGTACTTC. Amino acids: CASSQVATPTSGIYEQYF.

The chain carries TRBV20-1 and TRBJ1-2; 7 bases are shared with TRBD1. The germline gives CDR1 DFQATT, CDR2 SNEGSKA (reference sequence). V lost 6 bases to trimming and J lost 7 bases; unmatched junction nucleotides: 5. The CDR3 sequence is 11 residues long. The CDR3 nucleotides are TGCAGTGCCATCACAGGGGTTGGCTACACCTTC. This translates into CSAITGVGYTF.

The chain links TRBV9 to TRBJ2-5; weak D call: TRBD2 (6 bases). CDR3 length equals 15 residues. Germline V CDR1 and CDR2: SGDLS, YYNGEE. V was clipped by 0 bases and J by 1 base, with 10 bases between them. The CDR3 loop is CASSVGGALQETQYF. In DNA, the CDR3 is TGTGCCAGCAGCGTAGGCGGGGCGCTCCAAGAGACCCAGTACTTC.